The rows below give T cell receptor beta chains drawn from one sample of a study of control samples from healthy donors and cancer patients. Method: immunoSEQ multiplex PCR; TCRdb's copy keeps in-frame clones and lacks some. Of approximately 82,000 clones in the sample, 94% were seen once. Input material: blood. The origin of the receptors is a woman under 30 in good health. Each CDR3 is given with its conserved first and last residue. Fields, in order: clone size, D gene, J gene, V gene, CDR3 protein, CDR3 DNA. D genes are given only for firm matches. Size values are once, few and many counts, or a class for expanded clones, and some rows have none.

abundance: .; d_gene: .; j_gene: TRBJ1-6; v_gene: TRBV6-6; CDR3aa: CASSTGVSSYNSPLHF; CDR3nt: TGTGCCAGCAGTACAGGAGTAAGCTCCTATAATTCACCCCTCCACTTT
abundance: .; d_gene: .; j_gene: TRBJ1-1; v_gene: TRBV2; CDR3aa: CATQPTVLNTEAFF; CDR3nt: TGTGCCACCCAACCTACGGTCCTGAACACTGAAGCTTTCTTT
abundance: .; d_gene: TRBD1; j_gene: TRBJ2-2; v_gene: TRBV5-1; CDR3aa: CASSHPEGQGSTGELFF; CDR3nt: TGCGCCAGCAGCCATCCCGAGGGACAGGGCTCCACCGGGGAGCTGTTTTTT
abundance: .; d_gene: TRBD2; j_gene: TRBJ2-3; v_gene: TRBV2; CDR3aa: CASSEKREMLDTQYF; CDR3nt: TGTGCCAGCAGTGAAAAGCGGGAGATGTTGGATACGCAGTATTTT
abundance: .; d_gene: TRBD1; j_gene: TRBJ1-2; v_gene: TRBV11-2; CDR3aa: CASSPDRNYGYTF; CDR3nt: TGTGCCAGCAGCCCGGACAGGAACTATGGCTACACCTTC
abundance: medium-sized; d_gene: TRBD2; j_gene: TRBJ2-2; v_gene: TRBV5-3; CDR3aa: CARSLRLAGMNTGELFF; CDR3nt: TGTGCCAGAAGCTTGAGGCTAGCGGGGATGAACACCGGGGAGCTGTTTTTT
abundance: .; d_gene: TRBD1; j_gene: TRBJ1-2; v_gene: TRBV27; CDR3aa: CASSLSGQGGGGGYTF; CDR3nt: TGTGCCAGCAGTTTATCCGGACAGGGAGGGGGGGGTGGCTACACCTTC
abundance: .; d_gene: .; j_gene: TRBJ2-5; v_gene: TRBV27; CDR3aa: CASSLADRQETQYF; CDR3nt: TGTGCCAGCAGTTTAGCGGACAGACAAGAGACCCAGTACTTC
abundance: .; d_gene: .; j_gene: TRBJ2-3; v_gene: TRBV18; CDR3aa: CASSPGGSVTDTQYF; CDR3nt: TGTGCCAGCTCACCAGGGGGCAGCGTCACAGATACGCAGTATTTT
abundance: .; d_gene: TRBD1; j_gene: TRBJ1-2; v_gene: TRBV7-2; CDR3aa: CASRRGTGYGYTF; CDR3nt: TGTGCCAGCAGACGGGGGACAGGCTATGGCTACACCTTC
abundance: .; d_gene: TRBD2; j_gene: TRBJ2-1; v_gene: TRBV5-1; CDR3aa: CASTEVAGGLSEQFF; CDR3nt: TGCGCCAGCACCGAGGTAGCGGGGGGGCTCTCTGAGCAGTTCTTC
abundance: .; d_gene: .; j_gene: TRBJ2-1; v_gene: TRBV7-2; CDR3aa: CASSYKADEQFF; CDR3nt: TGTGCCAGCAGCTATAAGGCGGATGAGCAGTTCTTC
abundance: .; d_gene: .; j_gene: TRBJ1-1; v_gene: TRBV9; CDR3aa: CASSPAQTANTEAFF; CDR3nt: TGTGCCAGCAGCCCGGCGCAGACAGCTAACACTGAAGCTTTCTTT
abundance: .; d_gene: .; j_gene: TRBJ2-5; v_gene: TRBV5-4; CDR3aa: CASSLAGRATEETQYF; CDR3nt: TGTGCCAGCAGCTTGGCCGGTCGGGCTACTGAAGAGACCCAGTACTTC
abundance: .; d_gene: .; j_gene: TRBJ2-5; v_gene: TRBV5-6; CDR3aa: CASSLSAAQETQYF; CDR3nt: TGTGCCAGCAGCTTGTCGGCGGCCCAAGAGACCCAGTACTTC
abundance: .; d_gene: .; j_gene: TRBJ2-7; v_gene: TRBV19; CDR3aa: CASSIGPPSYEQYF; CDR3nt: TGTGCCAGTAGTATCGGTCCCCCTTCCTACGAGCAGTACTTC
abundance: .; d_gene: TRBD2; j_gene: TRBJ2-5; v_gene: TRBV24-1; CDR3aa: CATSDPGGRETQYF; CDR3nt: TGTGCCACCAGTGACCCGGGGGGACGCGAGACCCAGTACTTC
abundance: .; d_gene: .; j_gene: TRBJ1-2; v_gene: TRBV11-2; CDR3aa: CASSLVGTAKGGYTF; CDR3nt: TGTGCCAGCAGCTTAGTAGGGACGGCTAAGGGTGGCTACACCTTC
abundance: .; d_gene: .; j_gene: TRBJ1-3; v_gene: TRBV29-1; CDR3aa: CSVEGPVTDDSGNTIYF; CDR3nt: TGCAGCGTTGAGGGGCCGGTGACAGATGACTCTGGAAACACCATATATTTT
abundance: .; d_gene: .; j_gene: TRBJ1-2; v_gene: TRBV4-1; CDR3aa: CASSQERFQVGYGYTF; CDR3nt: TGCGCCAGCAGCCAAGAAAGGTTTCAGGTCGGCTATGGCTACACCTTC
abundance: .; d_gene: .; j_gene: TRBJ2-7; v_gene: TRBV4-2; CDR3aa: CASSPAGGRSYEQYF; CDR3nt: TGTGCCAGCAGCCCAGCTGGGGGTCGCTCCTACGAGCAGTACTTC
abundance: .; d_gene: TRBD2; j_gene: TRBJ2-7; v_gene: TRBV5-1; CDR3aa: CASSPSLAGVYSYEQYF; CDR3nt: TGCGCCAGCAGCCCTAGTTTAGCGGGAGTCTACTCCTACGAGCAGTACTTC
abundance: .; d_gene: .; j_gene: TRBJ2-7; v_gene: TRBV10-3; CDR3aa: CAISEPPQGTAYEQYF; CDR3nt: TGTGCCATCAGTGAGCCCCCCCAGGGAACAGCCTACGAGCAGTACTTC
abundance: .; d_gene: .; j_gene: TRBJ2-3; v_gene: TRBV29-1; CDR3aa: CSVETSLTPDTQYF; CDR3nt: TGCAGCGTCGAGACTTCCCTAACCCCCGATACGCAGTATTTT
abundance: few; d_gene: .; j_gene: TRBJ2-2; v_gene: TRBV4-3; CDR3aa: CASSQEGVYGGANTGELFF; CDR3nt: TGCGCCAGCAGCCAAGAGGGCGTCTACGGGGGCGCGAACACCGGGGAGCTGTTTTTT
abundance: .; d_gene: .; j_gene: TRBJ1-6; v_gene: TRBV25-1; CDR3aa: CASSFLYNSPLHF; CDR3nt: TGTGCCAGCAGCTTTCTCTATAATTCACCCCTCCACTTT
abundance: once; d_gene: .; j_gene: TRBJ1-3; v_gene: TRBV11-2; CDR3aa: CASSFAGSGNTIYF; CDR3nt: TGTGCCAGCAGCTTTGCAGGGTCTGGAAACACCATATATTTT
abundance: .; d_gene: .; j_gene: TRBJ2-3; v_gene: TRBV6-6; CDR3aa: CASSYRRGNTDTQYF; CDR3nt: TGTGCCAGCAGTTACCGGCGGGGCAACACAGATACGCAGTATTTT
abundance: .; d_gene: .; j_gene: TRBJ1-5; v_gene: TRBV9; CDR3aa: CASSATGNQPQHF; CDR3nt: TGTGCCAGCAGCGCCACTGGCAATCAGCCCCAGCATTTT